This T cell receptor beta chain was observed in a study of blood T cell repertoires in COVID-19. Whole-study context: T cells, B-cell-depleted T cells, or PBMCs supplied cDNA or gDNA.

This clone was recorded at least ten times. The V gene lost 6 bases and the J gene lost 7 bases, with 19 bases spanning the gap. The CDR3 totals 16 residues. Germline V CDR1 and CDR2: KGHSH, LQKENI. Source study methods: Amplification of reference gene primers was used by the study to estimate nucleated cell counts. Data came from immunoSEQ multiplex PCR; TCRdb stores just in-frame clones and leaves some out. The DNA was the basis for D and trimming; V, J and clone size are from that table. This sample has approximately 99,000 clones, with 71% found just once. Sequenced sample: peripheral blood. The rearrangement links TRBV18 to TRBJ1-6, with D hard to call. The receptor comes from a woman between 35 and 50 years old with acute or convalescent COVID-19. The CDR3 region is CASSPNEGGRNSPLHF. CDR3 nucleotide sequence: TGTGCCAGCTCCCCTAACGAAGGAGGGAGGAATTCACCCCTCCACTTT. Full variable domain (outside the CDR3, taken from reference TRBV18 and TRBJ1-6): NAGVMQNPRHLVRRRGQEARLRCSPMKGHSHVYWYRQLPEEGLKFMVYLQKENIIDESGMPKERFSAEFPKEGPSILRIQQVVRGDSAAYFCASSPNEGGRNSPLHFGNGTRLTVT.